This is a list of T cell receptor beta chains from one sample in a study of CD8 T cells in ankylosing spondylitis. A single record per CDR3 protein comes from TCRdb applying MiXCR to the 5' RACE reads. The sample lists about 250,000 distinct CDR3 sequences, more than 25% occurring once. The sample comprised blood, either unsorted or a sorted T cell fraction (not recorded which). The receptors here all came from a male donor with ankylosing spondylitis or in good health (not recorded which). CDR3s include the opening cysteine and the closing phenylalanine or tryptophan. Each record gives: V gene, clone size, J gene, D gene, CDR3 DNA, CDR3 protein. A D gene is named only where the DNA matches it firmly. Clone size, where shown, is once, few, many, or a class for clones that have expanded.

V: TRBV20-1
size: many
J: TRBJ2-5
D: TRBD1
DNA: TGCAGTGCCGGACAGGCCCCAGAAGAGACCCAGTACTTC
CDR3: CSAGQAPEETQYF

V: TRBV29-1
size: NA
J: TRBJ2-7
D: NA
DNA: TGCAGCGTTGTGGGCAGCCTCCCCTACGAGCAGTACTTC
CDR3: CSVVGSLPYEQYF

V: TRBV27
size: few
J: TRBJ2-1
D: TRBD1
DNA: TGTGCCAGCAGATCTCGACAGGGGGCCTCCTACAATGAGCAGTTCTTC
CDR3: CASRSRQGASYNEQFF

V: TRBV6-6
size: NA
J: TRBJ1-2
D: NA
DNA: TGTGCCAGCAGGGGCGAGGTAGATGGCTACACCTTC
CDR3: CASRGEVDGYTF

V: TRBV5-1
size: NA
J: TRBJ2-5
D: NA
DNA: TGCGCCAGCAGCTTGGGAGACGGGGGCGGGGAGACCCAGTACTTC
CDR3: CASSLGDGGGETQYF

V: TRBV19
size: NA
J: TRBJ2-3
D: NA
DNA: TGTGCCAGTAGTATCGGGGGAGTCAGGGGGGATACGCAGTATTTT
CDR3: CASSIGGVRGDTQYF

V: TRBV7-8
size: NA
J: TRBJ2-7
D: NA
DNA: TGTGCCAGCAGCTTAGCTACGGCGGGATCCTACGAGCAGTACTTC
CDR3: CASSLATAGSYEQYF

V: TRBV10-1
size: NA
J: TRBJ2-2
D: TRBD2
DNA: TGCGCCAGCAGCGGACTAGCCACCGGGGAGCTGTTTTTT
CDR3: CASSGLATGELFF

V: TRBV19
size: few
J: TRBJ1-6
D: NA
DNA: TGTGCCAGTAGGGACAATAATTCACCCCTCCACTTT
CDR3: CASRDNNSPLHF

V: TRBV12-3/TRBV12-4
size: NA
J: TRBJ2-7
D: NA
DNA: TGTGCCAGCAGTTTAGTCAACTGGGACGAGCAGTACTTC
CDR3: CASSLVNWDEQYF

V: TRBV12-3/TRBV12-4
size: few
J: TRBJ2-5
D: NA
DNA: TGTGCCAGCAGCCCTACAGGCGTGGAGACCCAGTACTTC
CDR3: CASSPTGVETQYF

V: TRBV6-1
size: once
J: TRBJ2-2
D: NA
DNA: TGTGCCAGTACCCGGGACCGAAACACCGGGGAGCTGTTTTTT
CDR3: CASTRDRNTGELFF

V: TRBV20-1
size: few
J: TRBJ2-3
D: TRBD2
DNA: TGCAGTGCTAGAGGGGGGACTAGCGGCACAGATACGCAGTATTTT
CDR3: CSARGGTSGTDTQYF

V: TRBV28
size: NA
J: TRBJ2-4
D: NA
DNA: TGTGCCAGCAGTTCCAGTACATGGGGCATTCAGTACTTC
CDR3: CASSSSTWGIQYF